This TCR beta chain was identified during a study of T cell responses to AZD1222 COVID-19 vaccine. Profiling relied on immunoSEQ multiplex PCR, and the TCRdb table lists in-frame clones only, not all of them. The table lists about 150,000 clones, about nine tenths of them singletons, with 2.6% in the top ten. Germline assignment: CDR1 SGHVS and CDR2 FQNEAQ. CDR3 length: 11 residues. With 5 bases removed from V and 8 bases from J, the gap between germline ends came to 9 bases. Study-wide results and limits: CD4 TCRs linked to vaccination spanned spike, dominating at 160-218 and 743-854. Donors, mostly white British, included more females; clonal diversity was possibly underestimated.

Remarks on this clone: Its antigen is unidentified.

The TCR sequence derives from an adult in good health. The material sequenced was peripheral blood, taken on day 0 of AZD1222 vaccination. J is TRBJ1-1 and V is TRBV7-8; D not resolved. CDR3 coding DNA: TGTGCCAGCAGCCTGGTCTCGGAAGCTTTCTTT. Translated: CASSLVSEAFF.